These 28 T cell receptor beta chains share one sample of origin, sequenced in a study of OX40 agonist ivuxolimab in advanced cancers. The protocol was immunoSEQ multiplex PCR, while the TCRdb copy is restricted to in-frame clones and leaves out a portion. The sample consists of 40,000 to 50,000 clones, 65% to 90% of them appearing once. Source: CD4+ or CD8+ T cells sorted from blood, taken in a trial of the OX40 agonist ivuxolimab. The source is an adult with an advanced solid tumor such as melanoma, head and neck, liver or kidney cancer.

CDR3 region: CASSQRLAGDSTDTQYF. The CDR3 DNA follows: TGTGCCAGCAGCCAGAGGCTAGCGGGAGATAGCACAGATACGCAGTATTTT. This chain uses TRBV7-8 with TRBJ2-3; 10 positions match TRBD2. After removal of 5 bases from V and 0 bases from J, the junction contained 8 bases not matched to a gene. Germline V CDR1 and CDR2: SGHVS, FQNEAQ. The CDR3 loop spans 17 amino acids.

The V call is TRBV27, the J call TRBJ1-2; D may be TRBD1 (6 bases). V lost 3 bases and J 4 bases, leaving 9 bases between the germline ends. Germline V gives CDR1 MNHEY, CDR2 SMNVEV (reference sequence). This CDR3 has 13 amino acids. The DNA of the CDR3 is TGTGCCAGCAGTTTGGGACAAGCCTATGGCTACACCTTC. It yields the protein CASSLGQAYGYTF.

To note about this clone: In the same sample, other DNA sequences code for this CDR3. J is TRBJ2-3 and V is TRBV19; D remains unclear. This CDR3 is built from 14 residues. Looked up from germline, CDR1 is LNHDA and CDR2 is SQIVND (reference sequence). Trimming shortened V by 3 bases and J by 2 bases, and 9 bases separated the two germline ends. Here the CDR3 DNA reads TGTGCCAGTAGTATGAGATTGAACACAGATACGCAGTATTTT. Its translation: CASSMRLNTDTQYF. Variable domain in full (rest from reference TRBV19 and TRBJ2-3): DGGITQSPKYLFRKEGQNVTLSCEQNLNHDAMYWYRQDPGQGLRLIYYSQIVNDFQKGDIAEGYSVSREKKESFPLTVTSAQKNPTAFYLCASSMRLNTDTQYFGPGTRLTVL.

The chain recombines TRBV7-6 with TRBJ1-1; perhaps TRBD1 as D (5 bases). Germline V gene sequence: CDR1 SGHVS, CDR2 FNYEAQ. The CDR3 has 15 residues. V was cut by 5 bases and J by 0 bases, with 13 bases left in between. Written as DNA, the CDR3 is TGTGCCAGCAGCAAAAAAGGGGATATGAACACTGAAGCTTTCTTT. Translating gives CASSKKGDMNTEAFF.

J is TRBJ1-6 and V is TRBV5-1; the D gene is possibly TRBD1 (6 bases). The length of the CDR3 is 14 residues. Germline V gives CDR1 SGHRS, CDR2 YFSETQ. Trimming removed 2 bases at V and 11 bases at J, with 14 bases between. This CDR3 is CASSLSGAGAPLHF. CDR3 coding DNA: TGCGCCAGCAGCTTATCAGGGGCAGGGGCACCCCTCCACTTT. Full variable domain (outside the CDR3, taken from reference TRBV5-1 and TRBJ1-6): KAGVTQTPRYLIKTRGQQVTLSCSPISGHRSVSWYQQTPGQGLQFLFEYFSETQRNKGNFPGRFSGRQFSNSRSEMNVSTLELGDSALYLCASSLSGAGAPLHFGNGTRLTVT.

The chain links TRBV9 to TRBJ2-7, with a weak D call TRBD1 (5 bases). The CDR3 contains 15 residues. Germline loops: CDR1 SGDLS, CDR2 YYNGEE. V lost 1 base, J lost 7 bases, and 18 bases lay in between. The DNA of the CDR3 is TGTGCCAGCAGCGTATGGGGCAGTACCTACGAAGAGCAGTACTTC. Residues: CASSVWGSTYEEQYF.

The rearrangement joins TRBV6-6 to TRBJ1-2, with 7 bases matching TRBD1. Germline lookup yields CDR1 MNHNY and CDR2 SVGAGI (reference sequence). The CDR3 length is 13 residues. The ends lost 6 bases at V and 4 bases at J; junction bases unmatched: 5. CDR3 nucleotides: TGTGCCAGCAGAGGGGGCGCCGGCTATGGCTACACCTTC. Translating gives CASRGGAGYGYTF.

V and J are TRBV7-7 and TRBJ2-7; 7 nucleotides line up with TRBD2. With 1 base clipped from V and 5 bases from J, the junction kept 8 bases outside the gene matches. CDR1 is SSHAT and CDR2 is FNYEAQ in the germline V gene (reference sequence). The CDR3 is 15 residues long. The CDR3 DNA reads as TGTGCCAGCAGCTTAGTCTCGGGGGGTCTGAACGAGCAGTACTTC. Translation gives CASSLVSGGLNEQYF.

The CDR3 is CASSQVRTGVTDTQYF. Here the CDR3 DNA reads TGTGCCAGCAGCCAAGTTAGGACAGGGGTCACAGATACGCAGTATTTT. The chain couples TRBV4-2 to TRBJ2-3, with 9 bases identical to TRBD1. V lost 1 base and J lost 2; bases outside the gene matches: 4. The CDR3 has 16 amino acids. Germline values: CDR1 LGHNA, CDR2 YNFKEQ.

The chain uses TRBV30 and TRBJ2-7; perhaps D is TRBD1 or TRBD2 (5 bases each). Per the germline V gene, CDR1 is GTSNPN and CDR2 is SVGIG (reference sequence). The CDR3 has 13 amino acids. Trimming cost V 2 bases and J 0 bases, with 8 bases left between them. For the CDR3, the DNA is TGTGCCTGGAGTTGGGGGAGCTCCTACGAGCAGTACTTC. Translated: CAWSWGSSYEQYF.

The chain carries TRBV9 and TRBJ2-7; 7 bases line up with TRBD1. CDR1 is SGDLS, CDR2 YYNGEE, per germline. This CDR3 contains 15 residues. The V and J ends lost 0 bases and 4 bases, in that order; junction bases with no gene match: 7. DNA of the CDR3: TGTGCCAGCAGCGTAGCAATAGGGGGCCATTACGAGCAGTACTTC. Its protein product is CASSVAIGGHYEQYF. The full variable domain, rest sourced from reference TRBV9 and TRBJ2-7, is DSGVTQTPKHLITATGQRVTLRCSPRSGDLSVYWYQQSLDQGLQFLIQYYNGEERAKGNILERFSAQQFPDLHSELNLSSLELGDSALYFCASSVAIGGHYEQYFGPGTRLTVT.

V gene TRBV18 combines with J gene TRBJ1-6, with 10 bases aligning to TRBD1. Germline V gene lookup returns CDR1 KGHSH and CDR2 LQKENI. The CDR3 is 15 amino acids. Trimming removed 4 bases from V and 7 bases from J; junction bases left unmatched: 4. The chain's CDR3 is CASSLPGQGNSPLHF. The CDR3 region has the DNA TGTGCCAGCTCACTACCGGGACAGGGGAATTCACCCCTCCACTTT.

This clone was detected once. The chain couples TRBV9 to TRBJ1-2, with TRBD1 matching over 11 bases. The CDR3 totals 17 residues. V was pared by 0 bases and J by 3 bases, with 7 bases of the junction left unmatched. Germline CDR1 and CDR2: SGDLS and YYNGEE. CDR3 in amino acids: CASSVGTGGRSHYGYTF. CDR3 DNA sequence: TGTGCCAGCAGCGTAGGGACAGGGGGCCGATCCCACTATGGCTACACCTTC.

With regard to this clone: A junction boundary mismatches the germline segment, possibly from a read error. The chain employs TRBV6-6 and TRBJ2-7; D not resolved. This CDR3 is 12 amino acids long. Per germline, CDR1 MNHNY and CDR2 SVGAGI (reference sequence). The CDR3 spells CASSYAADQWNF. DNA for the CDR3: TGTGCCAGCAGTTACGCCGCGGATCAGTGGAACTTC.

V and J are TRBV7-3 and TRBJ2-3, with no clear D. Germline CDR1 and CDR2: SGHTA and FQGTGA. Trimming shortened V by 5 bases and J by 6 bases, and 9 bases separated the two germline ends. CDR3 length equals 12 residues. The CDR3 nucleotides read TGTGCCAGCAGCGCCGGGCCGGATACGCAGTATTTT. It translates to CASSAGPDTQYF.

The V call is TRBV7-9, the J call TRBJ2-5, with 10 bases matching TRBD1. The tail of the sequence fits TRBJ2-7 better, so the J call may be wrong. Germline-derived CDR1 and CDR2 are SEHNR and FQNEAQ (reference sequence). The CDR3 runs 15 residues. This chain's CDR3 is CASSDRDRGSHEQYF. The CDR3 DNA reads as TGTGCCAGCAGCGACCGGGACAGGGGAAGTCACGAGCAGTACTTC.

The chain joins TRBV5-1 to TRBJ2-3, with TRBD2 identical over 8 bases. CDR1 and CDR2 (germline): SGHRS, YFSETQ. Trimming at V came to 5 bases and at J to 6 bases, leaving 17 bases not matched to a gene. CDR3 length: 17 residues. The CDR3 sequence: CASRMTGTGGPADTQYF. CDR3 coding DNA: TGCGCCAGCAGGATGACGGGAACGGGAGGGCCAGCTGATACGCAGTATTTT. Looking up the rest from reference TRBV5-1 and TRBJ2-3 gives the full variable domain: KAGVTQTPRYLIKTRGQQVTLSCSPISGHRSVSWYQQTPGQGLQFLFEYFSETQRNKGNFPGRFSGRQFSNSRSEMNVSTLELGDSALYLCASRMTGTGGPADTQYFGPGTRLTVL.

This chain connects TRBV4-3 to TRBJ2-7, with 13 bases lining up with TRBD2. CDR3 length: 15 residues. CDR1 is LGHNA and CDR2 is YSLEER in the germline V gene. V lost 5 bases to trimming and J lost 1 base; unmatched junction nucleotides: 2. Written as DNA, the CDR3 is TGCGCCAGCAGCTCGGGACTAGCGGGGTCCTACGAGCAGTACTTC. Translation gives CASSSGLAGSYEQYF.

The chain couples TRBV6-5 to TRBJ2-1, with 7 bases matching TRBD1. The CDR3 is 16 amino acids. V was pared by 0 bases and J by 3 bases, with 5 bases of the junction left unmatched. Germline loops: CDR1 MNHEY, CDR2 SVGAGI. DNA for the CDR3: TGTGCCAGCAGTTACTCGGGACAGTCCCTCTACAATGAGCAGTTCTTC. The encoded protein is CASSYSGQSLYNEQFF.

This chain joins TRBV5-5 and TRBJ2-1; TRBD2 aligns across 11 bases. This CDR3 has 19 residues. With V trimmed by 1 base and J by 0 bases, 9 bases remained unmatched. Looked up from germline, CDR1 is SGHKS and CDR2 is YYEKEE (reference sequence). The CDR3 region has the DNA TGTGCCAGCAGCTTGTGGCCACTAGCGGGGGCCAACTCCTACAATGAGCAGTTCTTC. This sequence encodes CASSLWPLAGANSYNEQFF.

This sequence joins TRBV6-5 and TRBJ1-2; the D is unclear. V was cut by 11 bases and J by 3 bases, with 13 bases left in between. In germline, CDR1 is MNHEY, CDR2 SVGAGI. This CDR3 has 12 residues. The DNA of the CDR3 is TGTGCCTCTCGGGGATTCGACTATGGCTACACCTTC. Translation: CASRGFDYGYTF.

The CDR3 nucleotides read TGTGCCACCAGCAGAGGTCAAGACAGTAATCTAACCTACGAGCAGTACTTC. It specifies CATSRGQDSNLTYEQYF. The rearrangement uses TRBV15 and TRBJ2-7; TRBD1 is a possible D gene (5 bases). This CDR3 is built from 17 residues. V was shortened by 1 base and J by 2 bases, with 18 bases between the two germline ends. The germline V gene encodes CDR1 LNHNV and CDR2 YYDKDF (reference sequence).

V is TRBV15 and J is TRBJ2-5; D tentatively fits TRBD1 or TRBD2 (5 bases each). The assigned J gene may be wrong: the sequence end matches TRBJ2-7 better. The CDR3 is 16 residues long. Per the germline V gene, CDR1 is LNHNV and CDR2 is YYDKDF (reference sequence). The CDR3 region is CATSRDGTMNPYEQYF. CDR3 in DNA: TGTGCCACCAGCAGAGATGGGACCATGAACCCCTACGAGCAGTACTTC.

The J gene is TRBJ2-2, the V gene TRBV7-9; 9 bases fit TRBD1. The CDR3 is made up of 15 amino acids. Germline values: CDR1 SEHNR, CDR2 FQNEAQ (reference sequence). With 3 bases clipped from V and 6 bases from J, the junction kept 5 bases outside the gene matches. The CDR3 loop is CASSLGDRAAGELFF. CDR3 in DNA: TGTGCCAGCAGCTTGGGGGACAGGGCGGCCGGGGAGCTGTTTTTT.

The genes are TRBV7-6 and TRBJ2-7, with 8 bases lining up with TRBD1. The V segment lost 3 bases and the J segment 3 bases; nucleotides outside the gene matches: 4. The germline V gene has CDR1 SGHVS and CDR2 FNYEAQ. CDR3 length: 14 amino acids. The CDR3 DNA follows: TGTGCCAGCAGCTTTTCGACAGGGGACTACGAGCAGTACTTC. Translated, it gives CASSFSTGDYEQYF.

The chain couples TRBV7-6 to TRBJ2-7; 7 nucleotides match TRBD1. Germline V gene sequence: CDR1 SGHVS, CDR2 FNYEAQ. The CDR3 totals 14 residues. After removal of 1 base from V and 3 bases from J, the junction contained 3 bases not matched to a gene. The CDR3 sequence is CASSLGGTDYEQYF. Here the CDR3 DNA reads TGTGCCAGCAGCTTAGGAGGGACAGACTACGAGCAGTACTTC.

The genes are TRBV27 and TRBJ2-1, with a weak D call TRBD2 (5 bases). The CDR3 consists of 13 residues. The ends were cut back, 2 bases at V and 4 bases at J, with 6 bases in the middle. The germline V gene has CDR1 MNHEY and CDR2 SMNVEV (reference sequence). The CDR3 nucleotides read TGTGCCAGCAGTTTAGGGAGTTACAATGAGCAGTTCTTC. Its translation: CASSLGSYNEQFF.

The genes are TRBV5-5 and TRBJ1-5; D not certain. CDR1 SGHKS and CDR2 YYEKEE come from the germline V gene (reference sequence). This CDR3 comprises 15 residues. The V end lost 4 bases, the J end lost 0 bases, and 11 bases lay between the germline ends. The CDR3 DNA reads TGTGCCAGCAGCCGTGCGGGTAATAGCAATCAGCCCCAGCATTTT. It is translated as CASSRAGNSNQPQHF.